These T cell receptor beta chains were read from a single sample in a study of T cell responses to AZD1222 COVID-19 vaccine. Using immunoSEQ multiplex PCR, the repertoire was profiled, and TCRdb retains in-frame clones only, with some absent. The sample lists around 100,000 clones, approximately 87% occurring once. Sequenced here: peripheral blood, sampled on day 0 of MenACWY control vaccination. These receptors were taken from an adult in good health. Both conserved end residues are part of each CDR3. D genes are given only for firm matches. Expanded clones are given a class, and other clones once, few, many or no size at all.

J gene	D gene	V gene	clone size	CDR3 DNA	CDR3 protein
TRBJ2-7	TRBD1	TRBV27	-	TGTGCCAGCAGTTTATCCCCGCCGGGACAGGGGTCTTACTCCTACGAGCAGTACTTC	CASSLSPPGQGSYSYEQYF
TRBJ2-7	-	TRBV21-1	-	TGTGCCAGCATCTCTCTCTCAAACCCCTACGAGCAGTACTTC	CASISLSNPYEQYF
TRBJ1-6	TRBD1	TRBV20-1	once	TGCAGTGCTAGTCCCCCCCAGGGACAGAGTTCACCCCTCCACTTT	CSASPPQGQSSPLHF
TRBJ2-1	-	TRBV18	-	TGTGCCAGCTCACCACCGCCAGCGGGTGATGAGCAGTTCTTC	CASSPPPAGDEQFF
TRBJ2-5	-	TRBV12-3/TRBV12-4	-	TGTGCCAGCAGTTTAGGGGAGACCCAGTACTTC	CASSLGETQYF
TRBJ1-1	-	TRBV6-5	once	TGTGCCGTCGTCGGACTCAACACTGAAGCTTTCTTT	CAVVGLNTEAFF
TRBJ2-1	TRBD1	TRBV9	-	TGTGCCAGCAGCGGGACAGGGTACCGTGATGAGCAGTTCTTC	CASSGTGYRDEQFF
TRBJ2-1	TRBD2	TRBV9	-	TGTGCCAGCAGCGTAGGACTAGGGACTAGCGGCAATGAGCAGTTCTTC	CASSVGLGTSGNEQFF
TRBJ2-7	TRBD2	TRBV28	-	TGTGCCAGCACCAACGTGGGACTAGCGGGCCCCCACGAGCAGTACTTC	CASTNVGLAGPHEQYF
TRBJ1-1	-	TRBV12-3/TRBV12-4	-	TGTGCCAGCAGCCCATCGTGGCGGACTGAAGCTTTCTTT	CASSPSWRTEAFF
TRBJ1-2	TRBD1	TRBV11-2	once	TGTGCCAGCAGCTTTACAAGGACAGGGATAATTTCAGGCTACACCTTC	CASSFTRTGIISGYTF
TRBJ2-7	-	TRBV10-1	few	TGCGCCAGCAGTGACGTGGGAACCGAGTACTTC	CASSDVGTEYF
TRBJ2-7	TRBD1	TRBV7-8	-	TGTGCCAGCAGCATACTGACAGGGACGACCTACGAGCAGTACTTC	CASSILTGTTYEQYF
TRBJ1-2	TRBD1	TRBV4-1	-	TGCGCCAGCAGCCAAGGGACAGGCTCCACCTATGGCTACACCTTC	CASSQGTGSTYGYTF
TRBJ1-2	-	TRBV12-3/TRBV12-4	-	TGTGCCAGCAGTCCAGGGTTAAGGGGCTACACCTTC	CASSPGLRGYTF